These 29 T cell receptor beta chains share one sample of origin, sequenced in a study of shared clonotypes between healthy human individuals (dated by TCRdb to about 2020). To prepare the library, the immunoSEQ multiplex PCR assay was applied. Drawn from immuneACCESS, this table holds only the in-frame rearrangements with V and J called that TCRdb kept. Clones are partly lost; checked studies trace under half to an unresolved V gene and leave the rest unexplained. The table for this sample lists approximately 2.3 million clones; 85% to 95% of them were counted only once. The ten largest make up 0.39% of the sample. Sequences were obtained from naive CD4+ T cells from PBMCs. This specimen's cell subset or site label, per the study, means: CD45RA+ positively selected. Receptor source: a man aged 18 to 35 in good health. Some clones in this sample may be carry-over from other donors' samples.

The chain recombines TRBV6-6 with TRBJ2-3; weak D call: TRBD1 (6 bases). Germline V CDR1 and CDR2: MNHNY, SVGAGI (reference sequence). The CDR3 runs 14 residues. Between the trimmed V and J ends, which lost 5 bases and 0 bases, there was a span of 9 bases. CDR3 region: CASSPGTSTDTQYF. Written as DNA, the CDR3 is TGTGCCAGCAGTCCCGGGACAAGCACAGATACGCAGTATTTT.

The V gene is TRBV18, the J gene TRBJ1-1; 9 bases agree with TRBD1. After removal of 5 bases from V and 3 bases from J, the junction contained 4 bases not matched to a gene. Germline assignment: CDR1 KGHSH and CDR2 LQKENI. This CDR3 has 14 amino acids. The chain's CDR3 is CASSSQGADTEAFF. The DNA of the CDR3 is TGTGCCAGCTCATCACAGGGGGCAGACACTGAAGCTTTCTTT.

This rearrangement joins TRBV7-2 to TRBJ2-7; D may be TRBD2 (7 bases). This CDR3 is 13 amino acids long. Germline CDR1 SGHTA, CDR2 FQGNSA. V lost 8 bases and J 5 bases, leaving 16 bases between the germline ends. The CDR3 DNA reads as TGTGCCAGCGCTGGGAGGGGGGGGGACGAGCAGTACTTC. Amino acids: CASAGRGGDEQYF.

The genes are TRBV15 and TRBJ2-7; D is perhaps TRBD1 or TRBD2 (5 bases each). The V gene's germline CDR1 is LNHNV and CDR2 YYDKDF (reference sequence). Trimming cost V 5 bases and J 2 bases, with 13 bases left between them. CDR3 length equals 14 residues. CDR3 DNA sequence: TGTGCCACCAGCGCCCAATCGGGGCCCTACGAGCAGTACTTC. This codes for CATSAQSGPYEQYF.

This clone appeared a single time. The chain couples TRBV5-5 to TRBJ2-5; possible D gene TRBD2, 6 bases. Germline V gene lookup returns CDR1 SGHKS and CDR2 YYEKEE (reference sequence). The CDR3 length is 16 residues. The germline V and J ends were trimmed by 2 bases and 5 bases, with 19 bases remaining between them. In DNA, the CDR3 is TGTGCCAGCAGCTTTGGGACTTTTGATTACCGGGAGACCCAGTACTTC. This encodes CASSFGTFDYRETQYF.

This chain links TRBV5-4 with TRBJ1-3; 12 positions agree with TRBD1. V shed 3 bases and J 2 bases; nucleotides not matched to a gene: 6. CDR1 is SGHNT, CDR2 YYREEE, per germline (reference sequence). The CDR3 extends over 17 amino acids. Here the CDR3 reads CASSWSRDRGPGNTIYF. The CDR3 coding sequence is TGTGCCAGCAGCTGGTCCCGGGACAGGGGGCCTGGAAACACCATATATTTT.

The chain links TRBV19 to TRBJ2-7; possibly TRBD1 for D (5 bases). This CDR3 comprises 13 residues. Trimming took 5 bases from V and 7 from J, leaving 15 bases between them. Per germline, CDR1 LNHDA and CDR2 SQIVND (reference sequence). This chain's CDR3 is CASSPLQGGEQYF. CDR3 nucleotides: TGTGCCAGTAGTCCCCTTCAGGGTGGGGAGCAGTACTTC.

V gene TRBV25-1 combines with J gene TRBJ2-5, with 7 bases that match TRBD2. The CDR3 has 16 amino acids. The ends lost 7 bases at V and 2 bases at J; junction bases unmatched: 13. Germline assignment: CDR1 MGHDK and CDR2 SYGVNS. Here the CDR3 DNA reads TGTGCCAGCACTAACCCCCCACGGACTAGACAAGAGACCCAGTACTTC. Its protein is CASTNPPRTRQETQYF.

J is TRBJ2-7 and V is TRBV6-1, with a weak D call TRBD2 (6 bases). Germline V gene data show CDR1 as MNHNS and CDR2 as SASEGT. V was clipped by 4 bases and J by 0 bases, with 16 bases between them. This CDR3 spans 16 amino acids. The CDR3 nucleotides are TGTGCCAGCAGTGCACCACAGCGGGTTAGCTCCTACGAGCAGTACTTC. Translated, it gives CASSAPQRVSSYEQYF.

There are a few counts of this clone. The gene calls are TRBV21-1 and TRBJ1-1. TRBV21-1 has pseudogene status. The CDR3 loop spans 10 amino acids. The CDR3 here is CASSLPLGIW. In DNA form, the CDR3 reads TGTGCCAGCAGCCTCCCGTTGGGGATTTGG.

The CDR3 nucleotides read TGCAGCGTTCCGTCCCGGGACAGGGAAAACACCGGGGAGCTGTTTTTT. Its protein product is CSVPSRDRENTGELFF. The gene calls are TRBV29-1 and TRBJ2-2; TRBD1 matches at 9 bases. CDR1 is SQVTM, CDR2 ANQGSEA, per germline. Trimming took 5 bases from V and 2 from J; bases not matched to a gene: 9. The CDR3 is made up of 16 amino acids.

As to this clone: Other DNA sequences in this specimen translate into the identical CDR3. The chain combines TRBV7-6 with TRBJ2-5, with D uncertain. This CDR3 is 12 amino acids long. The germline V gene encodes CDR1 SGHVS and CDR2 FNYEAQ. V gave up 5 bases and J gave up 0 bases, with 4 bases separating them. The CDR3 is CASSPYQETQYF. In DNA form, the CDR3 reads TGTGCCAGCAGCCCGTACCAAGAGACCCAGTACTTC.

This chain links TRBV4-1 with TRBJ2-5; TRBD1 agrees at 11 bases. The CDR3 has 16 amino acids. Germline V gene data show CDR1 as MGHRA and CDR2 as YSYEKL. Germline trimming cut 6 bases from V and 4 bases from J; bases unmatched to any gene: 10. The CDR3 is CASRKKDRGLVETQYF. CDR3 sequence (DNA): TGCGCCAGCAGGAAGAAGGACAGGGGGCTGGTAGAGACCCAGTACTTC.

This clone has only a few counts. The V gene is TRBV19, the J gene TRBJ1-2; a possible D gene is TRBD1 (5 bases). Germline-derived CDR1 and CDR2 are LNHDA and SQIVND (reference sequence). The CDR3 spans 11 residues. Trimming removed 10 bases at V and 9 bases at J, with 15 bases between. Here the CDR3 reads CATRDVSSYTF. DNA of the CDR3: TGTGCCACTCGGGACGTTAGTAGCTACACCTTC.

About this clone: Other DNA sequences in this specimen translate into the identical CDR3. The V and J genes are TRBV28 and TRBJ1-1, with D perhaps TRBD1 (5 bases). Germline V gives CDR1 MDHEN, CDR2 SYDVKM. This CDR3 is 13 amino acids long. The ends were cut back, 5 bases at V and 1 base at J, with 8 bases in the middle. CDR3 amino acids: CASSTTGNTEAFF. DNA for the CDR3: TGTGCCAGCAGTACCACAGGGAACACTGAAGCTTTCTTT.

The gene calls are TRBV6-1 and TRBJ1-1; D not resolved. The ends were cut back, 6 bases at V and 5 bases at J, with 19 bases in the middle. The CDR3 consists of 15 residues. The germline V gene encodes CDR1 MNHNS and CDR2 SASEGT. In DNA, the CDR3 is TGTGCCAGCAGCGAGCTGAGATTTCAGGCAACTGAAGCTTTCTTT. This codes for CASSELRFQATEAFF.

This chain joins TRBV19 and TRBJ2-3, with a possible D match to TRBD1 (5 bases). Germline CDR1 and CDR2: LNHDA and SQIVND (reference sequence). This CDR3 has 14 amino acids. Trimming left V 1 base short and J 2 bases short, with 7 bases between. Here the CDR3 reads CASSIAGFTDTQYF. CDR3 coding DNA: TGTGCCAGTAGTATAGCAGGGTTCACAGATACGCAGTATTTT.

The chain combines TRBV9 with TRBJ2-2; D possibly corresponds to TRBD1 (6 bases). The V gene lost 4 bases and the J gene lost 3 bases, with 13 bases spanning the gap. The CDR3 is made up of 15 amino acids. The V gene's germline CDR1 is SGDLS and CDR2 YYNGEE. The DNA for the CDR3 is TGTGCCAGCAGCTCCTCGGGGACATACACCGGGGAGCTGTTTTTT. Amino acid sequence: CASSSSGTYTGELFF.

The J gene is TRBJ2-7, the V gene TRBV27; D is perhaps TRBD1 or TRBD2 (5 bases each). CDR1 is MNHEY, CDR2 SMNVEV, per germline (reference sequence). The length of the CDR3 is 14 residues. Trimming took off 6 bases at V and 7 bases at J, with 19 bases between the two ends. CDR3 residues: CASRGPPVTGEQYF. DNA of the CDR3: TGTGCCAGCAGGGGGCCTCCCGTTACGGGGGAGCAGTACTTC.

V usage is TRBV5-1 and J usage is TRBJ2-1; D is undetermined. This CDR3 has 14 amino acids. Germline-derived CDR1 and CDR2 are SGHRS and YFSETQ. Trimming took off 0 bases at V and 4 bases at J, with 8 bases between the two ends. The DNA for the CDR3 is TGCGCCAGCAGCTTGGAAACGGAATACAATGAGCAGTTCTTC. Encoded protein: CASSLETEYNEQFF. Full variable domain (missing parts from reference TRBV5-1 and TRBJ2-1): KAGVTQTPRYLIKTRGQQVTLSCSPISGHRSVSWYQQTPGQGLQFLFEYFSETQRNKGNFPGRFSGRQFSNSRSEMNVSTLELGDSALYLCASSLETEYNEQFFGPGTRLTVL.

The V and J genes are TRBV4-1 and TRBJ2-2; no clear D. The V gene's germline CDR1 is MGHRA and CDR2 YSYEKL. The V and J ends lost 1 base and 9 bases respectively, with 9 bases between them. The CDR3 is 13 amino acids. The CDR3 nucleotides are TGCGCCAGCAGCCAAGTGGTTTGGCGGGAGCTGTTTTTT. It codes for CASSQVVWRELFF.

This clone was recorded only once. The J gene is TRBJ1-5, the V gene TRBV28; 8 bases are a match to TRBD1. CDR1 MDHEN and CDR2 SYDVKM come from the germline V gene. V trimming: 6 bases; J trimming: 0 bases; junction bases outside the gene matches: 13. The CDR3 is made up of 18 amino acids. This CDR3 is CASRTGQGSGRSNQPQHF. CDR3 nucleotides: TGTGCCAGCAGAACCGGACAGGGTTCGGGACGTAGCAATCAGCCCCAGCATTTT.

This clone came up a few times. The rearrangement joins TRBV10-1 to TRBJ2-2; 10 bases map to TRBD2. V gave up 4 bases and J gave up 5 bases; unmatched junction bases: 1. This CDR3 region has 14 residues. Germline loops: CDR1 WNHNN, CDR2 SYGVQD (reference sequence). The CDR3: CASSALAGTGELFF. The CDR3 nucleotides are TGCGCCAGCAGTGCACTAGCGGGGACCGGGGAGCTGTTTTTT.

The chain couples TRBV2 to TRBJ1-2; a possible D gene is TRBD1 (6 bases). The CDR3 covers 13 residues. V was cut by 3 bases and J by 8 bases, with 13 bases left in between. Germline CDR1 is SNHLY and CDR2 is FYNNEI. The CDR3 is CASSDRGSRGYTF. The DNA for the CDR3 is TGTGCCAGCAGTGACAGGGGTAGTAGGGGCTACACCTTC.

The V and J genes are TRBV29-1 and TRBJ2-5, with 10 bases aligning to TRBD2. The length of the CDR3 is 13 residues. The V gene end was trimmed by 6 bases and the J gene end by 5 bases; junction bases not matched to a gene: 6. Germline lookup yields CDR1 SQVTM and CDR2 ANQGSEA. CDR3 amino acids: CSVRGLATETQYF. The DNA for the CDR3 is TGCAGCGTGAGGGGACTAGCGACGGAGACCCAGTACTTC.

The gene calls are TRBV7-3 and TRBJ2-7; perhaps TRBD2 as D (5 bases). V dropped 4 bases and J dropped 3 bases, with 10 bases sitting between them. The CDR3 loop spans 13 amino acids. The V gene's germline CDR1 is SGHTA and CDR2 FQGTGA. Written as DNA, the CDR3 is TGTGCCAGCAGCTCCCAGGCGGGCTACGAGCAGTACTTC. This gives the protein CASSSQAGYEQYF.

The V and J genes are TRBV5-4 and TRBJ2-5, with TRBD1 matching over 8 bases. The junction had 5 bases not matched to a gene; V was cut back by 3 bases and J by 4 bases. This CDR3 has 14 residues. CDR1 is SGHNT and CDR2 is YYREEE in the germline V gene (reference sequence). As DNA, the CDR3 is TGTGCCAGCAGCTCCGAAGACAGGGGAGAGACCCAGTACTTC. It codes for CASSSEDRGETQYF.

This chain joins TRBV6-1 and TRBJ1-2; possible D gene TRBD1, 6 bases. The V and J ends lost 6 bases and 2 bases respectively, with 10 bases between them. Germline V CDR1 and CDR2: MNHNS, SASEGT. The CDR3 length is 13 residues. CDR3 sequence reads: CASSATGNYGYTF. The CDR3 DNA follows: TGTGCCAGCAGCGCGACAGGAAACTATGGCTACACCTTC.

The gene calls are TRBV10-2 and TRBJ1-1; the D is unclear. With 5 bases removed from V and 8 bases from J, the gap between germline ends came to 9 bases. The CDR3 sequence is 11 residues long. Germline V CDR1 and CDR2: WSHSY, SAAADI. The CDR3: CASSPGAEAFF. Written as DNA, the CDR3 is TGCGCCAGCAGTCCGGGAGCCGAAGCTTTCTTT.